Below are 8 T cell receptor beta chains sequenced from a single sample in a study of blood T cell repertoires in COVID-19 (TCRdb year 2020). The method was the immunoSEQ multiplex PCR assay. TCRdb took over this immuneACCESS table, retaining in-frame rearrangements with V and J assigned. Such tables are incomplete; in checked studies, under half of the missing clones stem from an unresolved V gene, and the remainder is unexplained. The sample contains 210,000 or so clones, around 84% of them found a single time. Around a sixth of the sample goes to the ten largest clones. Sequencing was performed on peripheral blood. Receptor source: an elderly woman with active or convalescent COVID-19.

The rearrangement joins TRBV5-1 to TRBJ1-2, with 11 bases aligning to TRBD1. Germline CDR1 and CDR2: SGHRS and YFSETQ. This CDR3 has 15 amino acids. With 5 bases clipped from V and 6 bases from J, the junction kept 9 bases outside the gene matches. This CDR3 reads CASSWDRGVKDGYTF. The CDR3 DNA is TGCGCCAGCAGTTGGGACAGGGGGGTCAAGGATGGCTACACCTTC.

The sample holds a few counts of this clone. J is TRBJ2-7 and V is TRBV7-2; TRBD2 might be the D (6 bases). This CDR3 region has 13 residues. V was shortened by 3 bases and J by 7 bases, with 13 bases between the two germline ends. Germline V gene sequence: CDR1 SGHTA, CDR2 FQGNSA. CDR3 nucleotide sequence: TGTGCCAGCAGCTTTGCCCAAGCGGGTGAGCAGTACTTC. Encoded protein: CASSFAQAGEQYF.

The CDR3 protein is CASSDGRGRSTGELFF. Written as DNA, the CDR3 is TGTGCCAGCAGCGACGGGCGTGGGAGGAGCACCGGGGAGCTGTTTTTT. V is TRBV5-4 and J is TRBJ2-2; D is possibly TRBD2 (6 bases). V was cut by 4 bases and J by 4 bases, with 17 bases left in between. The CDR3 is made up of 16 amino acids. The germline CDR1 and CDR2 sequences are SGHNT and YYREEE (reference sequence).

V gene TRBV28 combines with J gene TRBJ1-1; TRBD1 matches at 7 bases. The CDR3 is made up of 12 amino acids. J lost 3 bases, V lost 6 bases, and 1 base had no gene match. The germline gives CDR1 MDHEN, CDR2 SYDVKM. CDR3 residues: CASRDRHTEAFF. The CDR3 coding sequence is TGTGCCAGCAGGGACAGGCACACTGAAGCTTTCTTT.

The chain employs TRBV24-1 and TRBJ2-3; 10 bases are shared with TRBD1. Trimming at V came to 4 bases and at J to 6 bases, leaving 9 bases not matched to a gene. CDR1 is KGHDR and CDR2 is SFDVKD in the germline V gene. The CDR3 totals 16 residues. CDR3 in amino acids: CATSDSGTGVWDTQYF. In nucleotides, the CDR3 is TGTGCCACCAGTGACTCCGGGACAGGGGTTTGGGATACGCAGTATTTT.

This clone has a single count. The genes are TRBV9 and TRBJ1-1; 7 bases map to TRBD1. The V and J ends lost 0 bases and 0 bases, in that order; junction bases with no gene match: 5. Germline lookup yields CDR1 SGDLS and CDR2 YYNGEE. The CDR3 spans 16 residues. The CDR3 sequence is CASSVGGQILNTEAFF. The CDR3 DNA sequence: TGTGCCAGCAGCGTAGGGGGACAGATTTTGAACACTGAAGCTTTCTTT.

This chain joins TRBV7-3 and TRBJ2-5, with D possibly TRBD2 on 6 matching bases. This CDR3 spans 14 amino acids. Trimming took 1 base from V and 3 from J, leaving 9 bases between them. Looked up from germline, CDR1 is SGHTA and CDR2 is FQGTGA. CDR3 amino acids: CASSLSGGEETQYF. CDR3 in DNA: TGTGCCAGCAGCTTAAGTGGCGGGGAAGAGACCCAGTACTTC.

The chain combines TRBV4-1 with TRBJ2-7; possibly TRBD2 for D (5 bases). Trimming left V 2 bases short and J 5 bases short, with 22 bases between. The CDR3 has 17 residues. The V gene's germline CDR1 is MGHRA and CDR2 YSYEKL. Written as DNA, the CDR3 is TGCGCCAGCAGCCAACCCGCGGGCGGACTTTCCCCCCACGAGCAGTACTTC. The encoded protein is CASSQPAGGLSPHEQYF.